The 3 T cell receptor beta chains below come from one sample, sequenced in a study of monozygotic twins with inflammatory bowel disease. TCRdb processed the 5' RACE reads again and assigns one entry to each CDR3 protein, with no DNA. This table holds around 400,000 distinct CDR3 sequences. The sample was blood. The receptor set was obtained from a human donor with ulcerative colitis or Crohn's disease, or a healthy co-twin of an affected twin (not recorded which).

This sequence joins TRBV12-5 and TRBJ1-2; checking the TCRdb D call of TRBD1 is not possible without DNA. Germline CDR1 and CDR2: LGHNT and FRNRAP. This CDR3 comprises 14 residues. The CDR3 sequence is CASGPSGGFYGYTF. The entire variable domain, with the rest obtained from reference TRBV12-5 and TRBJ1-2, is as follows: DARVTQTPRHKVTEMGQEVTMRCQPILGHNTVFWYRQTMMQGLELLAYFRNRAPLDDSGMPKDRFSAEMPDATLATLKIQPSEPRDSAVYFCASGPSGGFYGYTFGSGTRLTVV.

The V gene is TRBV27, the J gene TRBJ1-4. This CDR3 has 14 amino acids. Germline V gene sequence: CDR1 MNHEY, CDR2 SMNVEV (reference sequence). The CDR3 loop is CASSLSLAGEKLFF.

CDR3: CASSTTWGQSSYEQYF. The chain links TRBV21-1 to TRBJ2-7; absent DNA, TCRdb's TRBD1 call cannot be checked. TRBV21-1 is a known pseudogene. This CDR3 comprises 16 residues.